Listed below are T cell receptor beta chains from one sample, sequenced in a study of blood T cells in healthy people across ages. TCRdb analysed the 5' RACE reads with MiXCR anew, one entry per CDR3 protein. The sample has 700,000 or so distinct CDR3 sequences; approximately 22% are singletons. Sequenced sample: blood. The source is a man in his 70s in good health. CDR3s include the opening cysteine and the closing phenylalanine or tryptophan. D genes are given only for firm matches. Clone sizes are given selectively: once, few, many, or a class where the clone is expanded.

few | TRBJ2-6 | TRBV28 | . | CASSFQFAGANVLTF | TGTGCCAGCAGTTTCCAGTTCGCTGGGGCCAACGTCCTGACTTTC
many | TRBJ2-5 | TRBV5-1 | . | CASSITDETQYF | TGCGCCAGCAGCATAACGGATGAGACCCAGTACTTC
few | TRBJ2-3 | TRBV2 | TRBD1 | CASSEGQGNTDTQYF | TGTGCCAGCAGTGAGGGACAGGGGAACACAGATACGCAGTATTTT
once | TRBJ2-2 | TRBV28 | . | CASSFDGYRSGELFF | TGTGCCAGCAGTTTTGACGGGTACCGTTCCGGGGAGCTGTTTTTT
. | TRBJ2-3 | TRBV20-1 | . | CSARERRGGDTQYF | TGCAGTGCTAGAGAGCGGAGGGGAGGAGATACGCAGTATTTT
few | TRBJ2-1 | TRBV7-6 | . | CASSRQQNNEQFF | TGTGCCAGCAGCCGACAACAAAACAATGAGCAGTTCTTC
many | TRBJ2-1 | TRBV15 | . | CATSRDLAEYNEQFF | TGTGCCACCAGCAGAGATTTGGCGGAATACAATGAGCAGTTCTTC
. | TRBJ2-3 | TRBV4-3 | TRBD2 | CASSQDRNSGRLPDSTDTQYF | TGCGCCAGCAGCCAAGATCGGAATAGCGGGAGGCTCCCTGATAGCACAGATACGCAGTATTTT
. | TRBJ2-3 | TRBV7-2 | TRBD2 | CASSLETFSGRGDTQYF | TGTGCCAGCAGCCTGGAGACCTTTAGCGGGAGAGGGGATACGCAGTATTTT
few | TRBJ1-1 | TRBV5-1 | . | CASSHLRGNTEAFF | TGCGCCAGCAGCCACCTCCGGGGAAACACTGAAGCTTTCTTT
. | TRBJ2-1 | TRBV2 | . | CAAGLGPYNEQFF | TGTGCCGCAGGGTTAGGTCCCTACAATGAGCAGTTCTTC
once | TRBJ1-5 | TRBV5-1 | . | CASSPGPRGNQPQHF | TGCGCCAGCAGTCCGGGCCCACGGGGCAATCAGCCCCAGCATTTT
few | TRBJ1-6 | TRBV7-2 | TRBD1 | CASSLGGGQSPLHF | TGTGCCAGCAGCTTAGGAGGGGGCCAATCACCCCTCCACTTT
. | TRBJ2-3 | TRBV12-3/TRBV12-4 | TRBD2 | CASSFRASGGARASTDTQYF | TGTGCCAGCAGTTTTCGGGCTAGCGGGGGGGCTCGAGCTAGCACAGATACGCAGTATTTT
. | TRBJ2-5 | TRBV4-1 | . | CASSQDKLGETQYF | TGCGCCAGCAGCCAAGACAAACTAGGAGAGACCCAGTACTTC
. | TRBJ2-1 | TRBV5-5 | . | CARSPGNYNGQFF | TGTGCCCGCAGCCCGGGCAATTACAATGGGCAGTTCTTC
few | TRBJ2-5 | TRBV2 | . | CASSERAPAIKFF | TGTGCCAGCAGTGAAAGAGCCCCAGCTATCAAGTTCTTC
. | TRBJ2-5 | TRBV25-1 | . | CASSDPGRTKQYF | TGTGCCAGCAGTGATCCCGGACGGACGAAGCAGTACTTC
many | TRBJ2-3 | TRBV7-2 | . | CASSFRGGVHTQYF | TGTGCCAGCAGCTTTCGGGGAGGCGTTCATACGCAGTATTTT
few | TRBJ2-2 | TRBV29-1 | . | CSVGVSGELFF | TGCAGCGTTGGAGTCTCCGGGGAGCTGTTTTTT
. | TRBJ1-6 | TRBV10-3 | . | CAISESPRMTYNSPLHF | TGTGCCATCAGTGAGTCTCCTCGTATGACCTATAATTCACCCCTCCACTTT
few | TRBJ1-4 | TRBV2 | . | CASSENSGNEKLFF | TGTGCCAGCAGTGAAAACAGCGGTAATGAAAAACTGTTTTTT
few | TRBJ1-6 | TRBV11-3 | . | CASSLDDMNSPLHF | TGTGCCAGCAGCTTAGATGATATGAATTCACCCCTCCACTTT